Below, one T cell receptor (beta chain) is given with its context. The antigen is not known. This entry is derived from a study of CD8 T cells in ankylosing spondylitis. Study-wide results and caveats: A motif of 7 to 9 highly homologous TCR beta variants was seen as apparently characteristic of ankylosing spondylitis blood. Reports say disease-linked clones showed up significantly more in matched ankylosing spondylitis synovial fluid. Past studies reported some motif variants in reactive arthritis synovial fluid and blood. Disease-linked clones, CD8+, were relatively rare in peripheral blood.

The V end was cut by 3 bases, the J end by 7 bases, with 9 bases between. Germline-derived CDR1 and CDR2 are LGHDT and YNNKEL (reference sequence). This CDR3 spans 13 amino acids. Molecular-barcoded quantitative 5'-RACE produced these TCR beta libraries. MiXCR, run by TCRdb on the 5' RACE reads, gives a single entry per CDR3 protein. The data contain some 840,000 distinct CDR3 sequences, about 12% of them singletons. The sample comprised blood, either unsorted or a sorted T cell fraction (not recorded which). This receptor was obtained from a male donor with ankylosing spondylitis. The chain joins TRBV3-1 to TRBJ2-2; D not certain. The CDR3 region is CASSHPGLGELFF. CDR3 sequence (DNA): TGTGCCAGCAGCCATCCTGGGCTCGGGGAGCTGTTTTTT.